This T cell receptor beta chain was captured in a study of identifying expanded T cells in peripheral blood. Study-wide points: Clone count variance between two-week samples rose with total template count. Over two and four weeks, about 16 and 20 clones changed, versus roughly 1.2 between replicates.

Trimming removed 6 bases from V and 2 bases from J, with 13 bases in between. Germline V gene lookup returns CDR1 LNHDA and CDR2 SQIVND (reference sequence). The CDR3 is 14 amino acids. As regards this clone: Its specificity is unknown.

The table came from immunoSEQ multiplex PCR; TCRdb's copy has only in-frame clones and leaves some out. This sample yields 70,000 to 100,000 clones, of which about 90% are seen a single time; 5.5% to 6.5% belongs to the top ten. Collection occurred without any documented infections or immune events in donors. The J gene is TRBJ1-2, the V gene TRBV19; weak D call: TRBD1 (5 bases). Source material: blood. This clonotype was obtained from a person aged 18 to 70 in good health. The CDR3 is CASRESTVNYGYTF. The DNA for the CDR3 is TGTGCCAGTAGAGAGTCGACAGTAAACTATGGCTACACCTTC.